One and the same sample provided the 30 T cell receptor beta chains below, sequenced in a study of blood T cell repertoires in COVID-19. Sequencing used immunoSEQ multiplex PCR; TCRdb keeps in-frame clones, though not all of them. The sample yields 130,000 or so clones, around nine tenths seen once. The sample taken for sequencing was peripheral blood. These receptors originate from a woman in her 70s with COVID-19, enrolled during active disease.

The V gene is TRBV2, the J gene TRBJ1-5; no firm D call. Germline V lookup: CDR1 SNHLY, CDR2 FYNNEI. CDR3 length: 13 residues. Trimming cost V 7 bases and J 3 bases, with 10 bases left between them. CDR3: CASMRSSNQPQHF. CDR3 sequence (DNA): TGTGCCAGCATGAGGAGTTCCAATCAGCCCCAGCATTTT.

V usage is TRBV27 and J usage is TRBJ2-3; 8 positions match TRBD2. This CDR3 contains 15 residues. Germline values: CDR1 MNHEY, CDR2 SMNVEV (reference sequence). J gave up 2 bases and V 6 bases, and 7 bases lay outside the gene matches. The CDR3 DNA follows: TGTGCCAGCAGGAGAGTAGCGGGACCCACAGATACGCAGTATTTT. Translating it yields CASRRVAGPTDTQYF.

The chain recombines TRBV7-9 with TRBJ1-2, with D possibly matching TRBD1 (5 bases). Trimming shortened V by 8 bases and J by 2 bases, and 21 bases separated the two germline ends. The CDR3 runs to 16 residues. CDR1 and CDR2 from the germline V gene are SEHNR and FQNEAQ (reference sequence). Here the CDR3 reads CASGKGEGIVNYGYTF. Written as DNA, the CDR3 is TGTGCCAGCGGGAAAGGGGAGGGGATCGTCAACTATGGCTACACCTTC.

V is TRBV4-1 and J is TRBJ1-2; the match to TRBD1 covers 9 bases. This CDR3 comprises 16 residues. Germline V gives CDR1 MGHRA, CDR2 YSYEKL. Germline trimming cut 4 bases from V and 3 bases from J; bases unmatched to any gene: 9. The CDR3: CASSRGQGNYYYGYTF. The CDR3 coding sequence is TGCGCCAGCAGCCGGGGACAGGGAAACTACTACTATGGCTACACCTTC.

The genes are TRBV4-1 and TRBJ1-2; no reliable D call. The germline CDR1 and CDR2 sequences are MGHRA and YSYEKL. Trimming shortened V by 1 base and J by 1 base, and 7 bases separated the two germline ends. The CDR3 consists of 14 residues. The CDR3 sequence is CASSQGAINYGYTF. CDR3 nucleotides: TGCGCCAGCAGCCAAGGGGCGATTAACTATGGCTACACCTTC.

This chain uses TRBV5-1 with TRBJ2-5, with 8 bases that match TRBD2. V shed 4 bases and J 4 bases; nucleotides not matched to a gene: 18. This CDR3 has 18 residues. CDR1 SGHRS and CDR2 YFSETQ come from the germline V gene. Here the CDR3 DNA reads TGCGCCAGCAGCCCCGGTGGGGCGGGGGGTGCGGCGGGAGAGACCCAGTACTTC. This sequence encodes CASSPGGAGGAAGETQYF.

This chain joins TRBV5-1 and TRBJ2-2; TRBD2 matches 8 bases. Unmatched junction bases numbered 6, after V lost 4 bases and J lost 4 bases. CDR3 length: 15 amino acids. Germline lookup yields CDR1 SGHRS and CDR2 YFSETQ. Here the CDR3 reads CASSPRGGSTGELFF. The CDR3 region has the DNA TGCGCCAGCAGCCCCCGGGGGGGCTCCACCGGGGAGCTGTTTTTT.

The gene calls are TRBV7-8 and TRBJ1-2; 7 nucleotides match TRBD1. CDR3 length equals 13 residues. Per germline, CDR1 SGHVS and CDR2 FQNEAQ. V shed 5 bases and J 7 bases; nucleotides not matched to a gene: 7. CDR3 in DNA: TGTGCCAGCAGCAGGGACAGCGGCATTGGCTACACCTTC. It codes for CASSRDSGIGYTF.

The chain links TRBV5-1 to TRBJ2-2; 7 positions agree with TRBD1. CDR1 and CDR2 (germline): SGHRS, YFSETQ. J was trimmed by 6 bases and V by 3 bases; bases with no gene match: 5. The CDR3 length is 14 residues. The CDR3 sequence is CASSSGQVPGELFF. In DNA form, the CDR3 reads TGCGCCAGCAGCTCCGGACAGGTCCCCGGGGAGCTGTTTTTT.

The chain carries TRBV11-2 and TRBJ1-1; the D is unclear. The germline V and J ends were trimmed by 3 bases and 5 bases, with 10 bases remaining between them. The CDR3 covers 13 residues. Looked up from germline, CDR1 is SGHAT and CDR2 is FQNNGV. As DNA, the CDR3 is TGTGCCAGCAGCTTTGCCGGGGTAACTGAAGCTTTCTTT. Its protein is CASSFAGVTEAFF.

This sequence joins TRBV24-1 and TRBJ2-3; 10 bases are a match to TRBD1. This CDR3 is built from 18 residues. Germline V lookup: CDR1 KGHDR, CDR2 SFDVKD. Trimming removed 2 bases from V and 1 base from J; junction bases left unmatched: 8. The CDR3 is CATSDSRGGTGGTDTQYF. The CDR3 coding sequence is TGTGCCACCAGTGATTCCCGTGGCGGGACAGGGGGCACAGATACGCAGTATTTT.

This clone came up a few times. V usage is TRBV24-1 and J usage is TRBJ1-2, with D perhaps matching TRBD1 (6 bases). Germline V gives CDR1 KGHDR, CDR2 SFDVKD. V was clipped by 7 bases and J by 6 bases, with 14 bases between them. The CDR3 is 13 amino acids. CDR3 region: CATSRRGGNGYTF. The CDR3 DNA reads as TGTGCCACCAGCCGCCGAGGGGGAAATGGCTACACCTTC.

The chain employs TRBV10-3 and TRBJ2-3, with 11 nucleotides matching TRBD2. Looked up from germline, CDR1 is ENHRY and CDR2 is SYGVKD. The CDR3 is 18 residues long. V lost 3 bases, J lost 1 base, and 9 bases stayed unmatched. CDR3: CAISDGTSGGYRTDTQYF. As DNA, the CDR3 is TGTGCCATCAGTGACGGTACTAGCGGGGGCTATCGCACAGATACGCAGTATTTT.

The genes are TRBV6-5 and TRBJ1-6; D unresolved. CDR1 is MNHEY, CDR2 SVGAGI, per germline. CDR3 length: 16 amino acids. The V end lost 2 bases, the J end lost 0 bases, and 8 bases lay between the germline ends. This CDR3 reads CASSYGQSSYNSPLHF. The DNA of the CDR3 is TGTGCCAGCAGTTACGGGCAGAGCTCCTATAATTCACCCCTCCACTTT.

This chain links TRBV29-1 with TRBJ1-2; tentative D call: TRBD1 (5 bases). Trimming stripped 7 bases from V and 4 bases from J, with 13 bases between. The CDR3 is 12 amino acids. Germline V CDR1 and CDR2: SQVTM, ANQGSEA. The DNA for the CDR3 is TGCAGCGCCGGGGGAGGCCCCTATGGCTACACCTTC. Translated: CSAGGGPYGYTF.

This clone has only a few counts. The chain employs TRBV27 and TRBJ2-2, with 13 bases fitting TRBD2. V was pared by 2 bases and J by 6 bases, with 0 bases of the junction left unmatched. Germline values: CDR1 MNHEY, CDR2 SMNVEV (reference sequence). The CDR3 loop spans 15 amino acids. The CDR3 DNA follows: TGTGCCAGCAGTTTAACTAGCGGGGGGGCCGGGGAGCTGTTTTTT. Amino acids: CASSLTSGGAGELFF.

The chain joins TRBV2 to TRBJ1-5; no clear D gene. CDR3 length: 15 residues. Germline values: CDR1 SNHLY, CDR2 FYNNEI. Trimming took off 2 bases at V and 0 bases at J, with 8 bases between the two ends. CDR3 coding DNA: TGTGCCAGCAGTGAACGAACGGTTAGCAATCAGCCCCAGCATTTT. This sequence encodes CASSERTVSNQPQHF.

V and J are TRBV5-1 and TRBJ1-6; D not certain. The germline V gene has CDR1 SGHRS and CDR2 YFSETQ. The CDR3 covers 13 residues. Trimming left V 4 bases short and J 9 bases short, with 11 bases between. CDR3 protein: CASSDVGGSPLHF. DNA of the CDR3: TGCGCCAGCAGCGACGTCGGAGGTTCACCCCTCCACTTT.

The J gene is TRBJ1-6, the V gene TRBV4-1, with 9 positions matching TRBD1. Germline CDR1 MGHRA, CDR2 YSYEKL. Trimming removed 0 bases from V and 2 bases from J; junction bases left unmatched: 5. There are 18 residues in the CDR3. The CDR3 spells CASSQEDRGRAYNSPLHF. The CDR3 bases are TGCGCCAGCAGCCAAGAGGACAGGGGACGGGCCTATAATTCACCCCTCCACTTT.

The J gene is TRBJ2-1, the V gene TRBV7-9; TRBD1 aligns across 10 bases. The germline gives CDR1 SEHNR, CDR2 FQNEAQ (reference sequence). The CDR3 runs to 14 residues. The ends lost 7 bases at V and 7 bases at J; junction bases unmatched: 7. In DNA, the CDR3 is TGTGCCAGCACCGGACAGGGGGTTAGAAATGAGCAGTTCTTC. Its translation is CASTGQGVRNEQFF.

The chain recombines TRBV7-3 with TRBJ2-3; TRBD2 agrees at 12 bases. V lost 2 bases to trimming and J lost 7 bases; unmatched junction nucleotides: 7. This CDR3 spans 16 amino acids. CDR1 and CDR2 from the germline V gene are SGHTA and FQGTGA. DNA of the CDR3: TGTGCCAGCAGCTTATCTAGCGGGGGGGCCAGGTATACGCAGTATTTT. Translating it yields CASSLSSGGARYTQYF.

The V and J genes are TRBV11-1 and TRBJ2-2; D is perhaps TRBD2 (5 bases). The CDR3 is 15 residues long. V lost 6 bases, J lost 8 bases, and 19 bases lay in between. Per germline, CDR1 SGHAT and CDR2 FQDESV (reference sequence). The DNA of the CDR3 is TGTGCCAGCAGATTCCGTCGGGGTAGTCCGGGGGAGCTGTTTTTT. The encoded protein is CASRFRRGSPGELFF.

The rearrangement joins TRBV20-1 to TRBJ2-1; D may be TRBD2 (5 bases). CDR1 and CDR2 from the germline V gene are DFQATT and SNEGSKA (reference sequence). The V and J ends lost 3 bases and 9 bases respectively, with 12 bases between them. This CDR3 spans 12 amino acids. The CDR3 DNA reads TGCAGTGCTAGTAAAGGAGGTATTGAGCAGTTCTTC. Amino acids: CSASKGGIEQFF.

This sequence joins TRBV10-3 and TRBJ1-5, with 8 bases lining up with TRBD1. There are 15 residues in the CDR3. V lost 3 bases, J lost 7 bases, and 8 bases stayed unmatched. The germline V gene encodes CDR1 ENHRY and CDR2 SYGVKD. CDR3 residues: CAISEAGGLGQPQHF. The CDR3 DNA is TGTGCCATCAGTGAAGCAGGGGGCTTGGGACAGCCCCAGCATTTT.

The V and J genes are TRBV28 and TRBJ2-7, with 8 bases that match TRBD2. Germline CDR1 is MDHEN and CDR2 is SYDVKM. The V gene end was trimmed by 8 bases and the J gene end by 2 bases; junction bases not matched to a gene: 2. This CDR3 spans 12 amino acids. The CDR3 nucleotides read TGTGCCAGCGGCGGGGGGACCTACGAGCAGTACTTC. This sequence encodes CASGGGTYEQYF.

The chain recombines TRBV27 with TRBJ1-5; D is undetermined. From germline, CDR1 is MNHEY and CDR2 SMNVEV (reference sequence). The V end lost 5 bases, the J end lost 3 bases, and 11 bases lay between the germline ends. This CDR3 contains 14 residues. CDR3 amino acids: CASSQESNNQPQHF. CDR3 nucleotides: TGTGCCAGCAGTCAGGAATCGAACAATCAGCCCCAGCATTTT.

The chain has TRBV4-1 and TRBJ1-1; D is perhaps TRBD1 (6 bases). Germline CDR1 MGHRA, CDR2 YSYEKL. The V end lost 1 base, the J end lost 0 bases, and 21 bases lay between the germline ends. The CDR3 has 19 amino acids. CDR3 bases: TGCGCCAGCAGCCAAGGGAGACAGGTGGGGATGATAATGAACACTGAAGCTTTCTTT. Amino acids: CASSQGRQVGMIMNTEAFF.

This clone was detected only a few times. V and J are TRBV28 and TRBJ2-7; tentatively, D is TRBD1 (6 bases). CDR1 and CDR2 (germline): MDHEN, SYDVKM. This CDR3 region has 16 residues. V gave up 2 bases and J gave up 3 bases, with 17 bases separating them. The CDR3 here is CASSLTPLGGNYEQYF. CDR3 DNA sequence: TGTGCCAGCAGTTTAACCCCCTTAGGGGGAAACTACGAGCAGTACTTC.

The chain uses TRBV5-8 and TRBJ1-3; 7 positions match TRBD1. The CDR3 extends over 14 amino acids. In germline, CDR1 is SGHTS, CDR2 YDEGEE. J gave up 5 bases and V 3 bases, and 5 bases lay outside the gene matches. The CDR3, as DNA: TGTGCCAGCAGCTCGAGGGACAGACGAAACACCATATATTTT. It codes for CASSSRDRRNTIYF.

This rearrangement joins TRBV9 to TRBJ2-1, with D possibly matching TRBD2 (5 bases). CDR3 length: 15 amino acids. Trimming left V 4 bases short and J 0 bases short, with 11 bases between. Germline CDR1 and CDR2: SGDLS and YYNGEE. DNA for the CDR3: TGTGCCAGCAGCCCTCTGGGGAGCTCCTACAATGAGCAGTTCTTC. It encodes CASSPLGSSYNEQFF.